The 3 T cell receptor beta chains below come from one sample, sequenced in a study of blood T cell repertoires in COVID-19. Libraries were prepared by immunoSEQ multiplex PCR; TCRdb keeps only in-frame clonotypes and omits some of them. This table has 350,000 or so clones, roughly 90% appearing once. The specimen was PBMCs or T cells enriched from blood (not recorded which). The origin of the receptors is a woman in her 30s who had been exposed to COVID-19.

V is TRBV5-6 and J is TRBJ2-4; D is perhaps TRBD2 (6 bases). V was pared by 4 bases and J by 7 bases, with 12 bases between. The CDR3 length is 13 residues. Per the germline V gene, CDR1 is SGHDT and CDR2 is YYEEEE. CDR3 protein: CASSGRGSNIQYF. The CDR3 DNA sequence: TGTGCCAGCAGCGGTCGGGGGTCGAACATTCAGTACTTC. The whole variable domain, remainder taken from reference TRBV5-6 and TRBJ2-4, is DAGVTQSPTHLIKTRGQQVTLRCSPKSGHDTVSWYQQALGQGPQFIFQYYEEEERQRGNFPDRFSGHQFPNYSSELNVNALLLGDSALYLCASSGRGSNIQYFGAGTRLSVL.

V and J are TRBV20-1 and TRBJ2-1; D is undetermined. The CDR3 sequence is 11 residues long. CDR1 is DFQATT, CDR2 SNEGSKA, per germline (reference sequence). V was shortened by 4 bases and J by 8 bases, with 9 bases between the two germline ends. This chain's CDR3 is CSATWLDEQFF. The CDR3 bases are TGCAGTGCTACTTGGCTTGATGAGCAGTTCTTC.

The genes are TRBV3-1 (or the pseudogene TRBV3-2) and TRBJ2-6, with D possibly being TRBD2 (5 bases). Germline V gives CDR1 LGHDT, CDR2 YNNKEL (reference sequence). The CDR3 extends over 15 amino acids. V shed 4 bases and J shed 2 bases, with 9 bases lying between them. CDR3 protein: CASSLHGAGANVLTF. CDR3 nucleotide sequence: TGTGCCAGCAGCCTGCACGGGGCTGGGGCCAACGTCCTGACTTTC.